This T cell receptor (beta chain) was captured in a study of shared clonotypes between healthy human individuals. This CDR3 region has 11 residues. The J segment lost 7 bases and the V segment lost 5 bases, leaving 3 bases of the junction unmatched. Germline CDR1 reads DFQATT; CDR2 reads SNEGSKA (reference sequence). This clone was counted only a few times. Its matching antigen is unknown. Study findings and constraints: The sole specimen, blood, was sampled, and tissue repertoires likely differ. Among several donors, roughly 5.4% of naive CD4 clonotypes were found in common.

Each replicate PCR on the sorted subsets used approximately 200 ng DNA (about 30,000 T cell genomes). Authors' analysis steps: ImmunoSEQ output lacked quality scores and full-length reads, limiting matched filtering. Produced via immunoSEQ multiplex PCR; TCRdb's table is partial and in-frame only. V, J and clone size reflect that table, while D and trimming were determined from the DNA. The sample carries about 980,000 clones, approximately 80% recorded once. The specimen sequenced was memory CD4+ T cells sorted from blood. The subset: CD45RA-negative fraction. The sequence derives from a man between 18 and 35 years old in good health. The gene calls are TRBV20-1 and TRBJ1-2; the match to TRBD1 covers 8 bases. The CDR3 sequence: CSADTGGGYTF. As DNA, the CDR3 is TGCAGTGCTGATACAGGGGGTGGCTACACCTTC.